The 27 T cell receptor beta chains below were found in one sample sequenced in a study of cytomegalovirus exposure and HLA in healthy donors. Method: immunoSEQ multiplex PCR; TCRdb's copy keeps in-frame clones and lacks some. Here the sample spans over 200,000 clones, just over 85% being singletons. The sequenced sample consisted of PBMCs. The receptors stem from a woman between 18 and 29 years old in good health and CMV-seronegative.

This clone was detected only once. This chain joins TRBV7-2 and TRBJ2-1, with a possible D match to TRBD2 (6 bases). This CDR3 spans 11 amino acids. V was trimmed by 6 bases and J by 9 bases, leaving 9 bases between them. Per the germline V gene, CDR1 is SGHTA and CDR2 is FQGNSA. The chain's CDR3 is CASSTEGEQFF. CDR3 DNA: TGTGCCAGCAGTACGGAGGGTGAGCAGTTCTTC.

The chain couples TRBV7-6 to TRBJ2-2, with TRBD2 identical over 9 bases. CDR1 and CDR2 from the germline V gene are SGHVS and FNYEAQ. The CDR3 consists of 16 residues. V dropped 2 bases and J dropped 9; count of bases not matched to a gene: 10. The CDR3 is CASSLPAGGAGRELFF. For the CDR3, the DNA is TGTGCCAGCAGCTTACCGGCGGGAGGGGCAGGAAGGGAGCTGTTTTTT.

Here the CDR3 DNA reads TGTGCCAGCAGCGTAGGACTATATGGCTACACCTTC. The encoded protein is CASSVGLYGYTF. This chain links TRBV9 with TRBJ1-2; the D is unclear. The V and J ends lost 0 bases and 5 bases respectively, with 5 bases between them. Germline CDR1 SGDLS, CDR2 YYNGEE. The CDR3 totals 12 residues.

V is TRBV4-1 and J is TRBJ1-3; unclear D gene. Germline-derived CDR1 and CDR2 are MGHRA and YSYEKL. The CDR3 sequence is 15 residues long. V lost 1 base and J lost 2, with 9 bases in between. In DNA, the CDR3 is TGCGCCAGCAGCCAAGTTAGAGTAACTGGAAACACCATATATTTT. This gives the protein CASSQVRVTGNTIYF.

The rearrangement joins TRBV12-1 to TRBJ1-1. TRBV12-1 is marked as a pseudogene. This CDR3 has 12 amino acids. Written as DNA, the CDR3 is TGTGCCAGCAGCCCGGGGGACACTGAAGCTTTCTTT. This sequence encodes CASSPGDTEAFF.

CDR3 residues: CASSPGLALAGELFF. Written as DNA, the CDR3 is TGTGCCAGCTCGCCGGGACTAGCGCTTGCCGGGGAGCTGTTTTTT. The chain uses TRBV6-1 and TRBJ2-2; 10 bases line up with TRBD2. Unmatched junction bases numbered 9, after V lost 8 bases and J lost 6 bases. CDR3 size: 15 residues. The V gene's germline CDR1 is MNHNS and CDR2 SASEGT.

The genes are TRBV25-1 and TRBJ2-1, with 8 bases aligning to TRBD2. CDR3 size: 13 residues. Unmatched junction bases numbered 2, after V lost 1 base and J lost 9 bases. Per the germline V gene, CDR1 is MGHDK and CDR2 is SYGVNS. CDR3 loop: CASSESGGSEQFF. The CDR3 DNA sequence: TGTGCCAGCAGTGAATCGGGGGGGAGTGAGCAGTTCTTC.

This chain connects TRBV28 to TRBJ1-1; tentatively, D is TRBD1 (6 bases). CDR1 and CDR2 (germline): MDHEN, SYDVKM. V gave up 6 bases and J gave up 2 bases, with 19 bases separating them. The CDR3 totals 16 residues. CDR3: CASSYSGRGRNTEAFF. CDR3 nucleotide sequence: TGTGCCAGCAGCTATAGTGGCAGGGGCCGAAACACTGAAGCTTTCTTT. The full variable domain, its missing parts supplied by reference TRBV28 and TRBJ1-1, is DVKVTQSSRYLVKRTGEKVFLECVQDMDHENMFWYRQDPGLGLRLIYFSYDVKMKEKGDIPEGYSVSREKKERFSLILESASTNQTSMYLCASSYSGRGRNTEAFFGQGTRLTVV.

The rearrangement uses TRBV5-4 and TRBJ1-2, with D uncertain. This CDR3 is built from 14 residues. V was cut by 0 bases and J by 4 bases, with 10 bases left in between. CDR1 SGHNT and CDR2 YYREEE come from the germline V gene (reference sequence). CDR3 amino acids: CASSLGEGGYGYTF. The CDR3 nucleotides are TGTGCCAGCAGCTTGGGGGAGGGAGGCTATGGCTACACCTTC. The entire variable domain, with the rest obtained from reference TRBV5-4 and TRBJ1-2, is as follows: ETGVTQSPTHLIKTRGQQVTLRCSSQSGHNTVSWYQQALGQGPQFIFQYYREEENGRGNFPPRFSGLQFPNYSSELNVNALELDDSALYLCASSLGEGGYGYTFGSGTRLTVV.

The V call is TRBV6-1, the J call TRBJ2-7; the match to TRBD2 covers 16 bases. The trim removed 0 bases at V and 2 bases at J, leaving 7 bases unmatched. Germline CDR1 reads MNHNS; CDR2 reads SASEGT. The CDR3 spans 19 residues. CDR3: CASSEADWGTSGRAYEQYF. CDR3 DNA: TGTGCCAGCAGTGAAGCTGATTGGGGGACTAGCGGGAGGGCCTACGAGCAGTACTTC.

The chain combines TRBV7-8 with TRBJ2-7, with 10 bases that match TRBD1. Germline loops: CDR1 SGHVS, CDR2 FQNEAQ. The junction had 17 bases not matched to a gene; V was cut back by 4 bases and J by 2 bases. The CDR3 contains 19 residues. CDR3 in amino acids: CASSSHRDRGNSGTYEQYF. Written as DNA, the CDR3 is TGTGCCAGCAGCTCACACCGGGACAGGGGTAATAGCGGCACCTACGAGCAGTACTTC.

This chain uses TRBV11-2 with TRBJ2-1; 9 positions agree with TRBD2. Germline assignment: CDR1 SGHAT and CDR2 FQNNGV. Trimming at V came to 1 base and at J to 2 bases, leaving 3 bases not matched to a gene. This CDR3 is built from 16 residues. CDR3: CASSLGSGRTYNEQFF. The CDR3 DNA reads as TGTGCCAGCAGCTTAGGTAGCGGGAGAACCTACAATGAGCAGTTCTTC.

About this clone: The same CDR3 can be traced to other DNA sequences in this sample. V gene TRBV28 combines with J gene TRBJ2-7, with 11 bases that match TRBD1. The V gene's germline CDR1 is MDHEN and CDR2 SYDVKM. The CDR3 spans 15 residues. The V and J ends lost 4 bases and 3 bases, in that order; junction bases with no gene match: 5. DNA of the CDR3: TGTGCCAGCAGTTCGTCCGGGACAGGGGGCTACGAGCAGTACTTC. Translated: CASSSSGTGGYEQYF.

This chain connects TRBV27 to TRBJ1-4; perhaps TRBD1 as D (6 bases). The germline V gene encodes CDR1 MNHEY and CDR2 SMNVEV (reference sequence). Trimming took 7 bases from V and 6 from J, leaving 15 bases between them. This CDR3 has 14 amino acids. CDR3 region: CASKRGGADEKLFF. In DNA, the CDR3 is TGTGCCAGCAAAAGGGGGGGTGCGGATGAAAAACTGTTTTTT.

This clone was observed once. The gene calls are TRBV7-6 and TRBJ2-7; TRBD2 might be the D (5 bases). The CDR3 length is 16 residues. The V gene lost 0 bases and the J gene lost 4 bases, with 16 bases spanning the gap. CDR1 and CDR2 (germline): SGHVS, FNYEAQ. The DNA of the CDR3 is TGTGCCAGCAGCTTAGCGGGTGTGAGGGTGGGGTACGAGCAGTACTTC. Its translation: CASSLAGVRVGYEQYF.

Only a few counts were recorded for this clone. The chain uses TRBV11-2 and TRBJ2-7; D possibly corresponds to TRBD1 (6 bases). The CDR3 totals 15 residues. The V and J ends lost 1 base and 3 bases respectively, with 13 bases between them. The germline V gene has CDR1 SGHAT and CDR2 FQNNGV. DNA of the CDR3: TGTGCCAGCAGCTTAGGGTCAAGGGGGAGCTACGAGCAGTACTTC. As protein: CASSLGSRGSYEQYF.

Here the CDR3 reads CASSLTGTSNEQFF. The CDR3 nucleotides read TGTGCCAGCAGCCTCACTGGGACTAGCAATGAGCAGTTCTTC. The chain recombines TRBV14 with TRBJ2-1; 8 bases map to TRBD2. This CDR3 has 14 residues. The germline gives CDR1 SGHDN, CDR2 FVKESK. Trimming cost V 4 bases and J 6 bases; bases outside gene matches: 5.

The V gene is TRBV29-1, the J gene TRBJ1-3; D is unresolved. Deletions cut 1 base from V and 1 base from J, with 11 bases between. The germline CDR1 and CDR2 sequences are SQVTM and ANQGSEA. There are 15 residues in the CDR3. The CDR3 nucleotides are TGCAGCGTTGAAGCTCTAGAGAGTTCTGGAAACACCATATATTTT. It translates to CSVEALESSGNTIYF.

J is TRBJ1-1 and V is TRBV7-9; TRBD1 matches 7 bases. J gave up 3 bases and V 1 base, and 5 bases lay outside the gene matches. The CDR3 is 15 residues long. Germline V gene lookup returns CDR1 SEHNR and CDR2 FQNEAQ (reference sequence). This chain's CDR3 is CASSLVGQGDTEAFF. CDR3 coding DNA: TGTGCCAGCAGCTTAGTAGGGCAGGGGGACACTGAAGCTTTCTTT.

The genes are TRBV6-1 and TRBJ2-5; D remains ambiguous. V lost 8 bases and J lost 5, with 12 bases in between. The CDR3 has 12 residues. Germline loops: CDR1 MNHNS, CDR2 SASEGT. CDR3 in DNA: TGTGCCAGCTCAAAAATCGCGGAGACCCAGTACTTC. Amino acid sequence: CASSKIAETQYF.

The CDR3 coding sequence is TGTGCCAGCAGCTTAGGAGGTTCGAGACAGGCAAGTACCTACGAGCAGTACTTC. This translates into CASSLGGSRQASTYEQYF. This chain uses TRBV7-9 with TRBJ2-7; TRBD1 might be the D (6 bases). CDR3 length: 18 residues. CDR1 and CDR2 from the germline V gene are SEHNR and FQNEAQ (reference sequence). V shed 1 base and J shed 2 bases, with 21 bases lying between them. The entire variable domain, with the rest obtained from reference TRBV7-9 and TRBJ2-7, is as follows: DTGVSQNPRHKITKRGQNVTFRCDPISEHNRLYWYRQTLGQGPEFLTYFQNEAQLEKSRLLSDRFSAERPKGSFSTLEIQRTEQGDSAMYLCASSLGGSRQASTYEQYFGPGTRLTVT.

This sequence joins TRBV18 and TRBJ2-7, with 7 bases aligning to TRBD2. The CDR3 is 19 amino acids. Per germline, CDR1 KGHSH and CDR2 LQKENI. V lost 0 bases to trimming and J lost 2 bases; unmatched junction nucleotides: 16. As DNA, the CDR3 is TGTGCCAGCTCACCACCGATGGGAGGGGCCAGACGAGGGACCTACGAGCAGTACTTC. This gives the protein CASSPPMGGARRGTYEQYF.

This rearrangement joins TRBV2 to TRBJ2-1; tentative D call: TRBD2 (6 bases). The CDR3 extends over 15 amino acids. Germline values: CDR1 SNHLY, CDR2 FYNNEI. V lost 6 bases and J lost 0, with 12 bases in between. CDR3 region: CASSVAESSYNEQFF. The CDR3 DNA reads as TGTGCCAGCAGCGTAGCGGAGAGCTCCTACAATGAGCAGTTCTTC.

To note about this clone: Given the absence of the conserved phenylalanine or tryptophan at the CDR3 end, a read error is likely. The DNA is left out, because the CDR3 cannot be placed on it with certainty; the CDR3 is given as TCRdb lists it. The genes are TRBV11-2 and TRBJ2-3; the table's D call, TRBD2, was not checked against the DNA. Germline lookup yields CDR1 SGHAT and CDR2 FQNNGV. The CDR3 is 11 amino acids long, termini counted. CDR3 loop: CASSLGTSVAL.

V and J are TRBV25-1 and TRBJ1-2; D is possibly TRBD1 (6 bases). This CDR3 has 14 residues. V lost 0 bases, J lost 7 bases, and 12 bases lay in between. Germline CDR1 MGHDK, CDR2 SYGVNS. CDR3 region: CASSEYSGVGGYTF. The CDR3 DNA reads TGTGCCAGCAGTGAATATTCAGGGGTCGGTGGCTACACCTTC.

The chain joins TRBV5-6 to TRBJ1-5; 9 bases fit TRBD1. Germline CDR1 SGHDT, CDR2 YYEEEE. V shed 3 bases, J shed 4 bases, and the junction held 2 bases outside the gene matches. This CDR3 comprises 14 residues. This CDR3 is CASSSGTGNQPQHF. Written as DNA, the CDR3 is TGTGCCAGCAGCTCCGGGACAGGGAATCAGCCCCAGCATTTT.

The V and J genes are TRBV19 and TRBJ2-5, with 9 bases fitting TRBD2. Germline V gene lookup returns CDR1 LNHDA and CDR2 SQIVND (reference sequence). The CDR3 totals 16 residues. Trimming took 3 bases from V and 5 from J; bases not matched to a gene: 10. CDR3 in DNA: TGTGCCAGTAGTATGACTTCAGCGGGGGGCTGGGAGACCCAGTACTTC. Protein: CASSMTSAGGWETQYF.